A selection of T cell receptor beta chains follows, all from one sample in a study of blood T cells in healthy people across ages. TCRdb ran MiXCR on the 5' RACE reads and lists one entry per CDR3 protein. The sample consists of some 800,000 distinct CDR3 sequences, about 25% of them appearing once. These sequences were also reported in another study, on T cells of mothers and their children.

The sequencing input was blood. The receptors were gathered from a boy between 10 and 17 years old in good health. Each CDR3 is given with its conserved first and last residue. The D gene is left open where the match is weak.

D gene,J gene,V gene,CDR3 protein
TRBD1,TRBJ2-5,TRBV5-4,CASSPWTGGAETQYF
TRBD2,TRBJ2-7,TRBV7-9,CASSPKGLAGGSYEQYF
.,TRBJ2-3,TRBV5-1,CASSPDSNTDTQYF
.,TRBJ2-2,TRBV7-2,CASSLRRSPTGELFF
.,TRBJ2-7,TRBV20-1,CSASRKSGSGAYEQYF
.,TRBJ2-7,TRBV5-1,CASRRSLGDRGYEQYF
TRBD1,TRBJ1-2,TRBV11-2,CASSLVTGAGDYGYTF
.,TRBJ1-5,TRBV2,CASSELGAAQPQHF
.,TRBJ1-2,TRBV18,CASSTAGEGSYGYTF
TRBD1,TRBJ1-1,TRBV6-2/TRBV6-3,CASSTTRDRGLGTEAFF
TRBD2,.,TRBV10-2,CASSGSGGEQFF
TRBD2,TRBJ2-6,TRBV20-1,CSASRTSGSNSGANVLTF
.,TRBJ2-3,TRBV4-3,CASSQSNKDTQYF
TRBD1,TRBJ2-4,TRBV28,CASSTDRSAKYF
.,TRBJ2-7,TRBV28,CASLFSVGSSYEQYF